Reported below is one T cell receptor beta chain. The data belong to a study of blood T cell repertoires in COVID-19. Study in general: COVID-19 samples, acute and convalescent, were from the United States, Italy and Spain. PBMCs, B-cell-depleted T cells, or T cells provided the cDNA or gDNA that made up the material.

The CDR3 extends over 17 amino acids. Unmatched junction bases numbered 8, after V lost 0 bases and J lost 1 base. Looked up from germline, CDR1 is LGHNA and CDR2 is YNFKEQ. Original processing notes: Amplification of reference gene primers provided the estimated nucleated cell counts. Sequenced by immunoSEQ multiplex PCR; TCRdb stores in-frame clones only, minus some. V, J and clone size reflect that table, while D and trimming were determined from the DNA. The data show about 68,000 clones, approximately 85% seen once. The source material was peripheral blood. The receptor was derived from a man aged 45-65 years with acute or convalescent COVID-19. The chain combines TRBV4-2 with TRBJ1-1, with 7 bases matching TRBD1. CDR3 sequence reads: CASSQEREDRTNTEAFF. In nucleotides, the CDR3 is TGTGCCAGCAGCCAAGAAAGGGAGGACAGGACGAACACTGAAGCTTTCTTT.